The next 8 T cell receptor beta chains were all read from a single sample in a study of blood T cell repertoires in COVID-19. Sequenced by immunoSEQ multiplex PCR; TCRdb stores in-frame clones only, minus some. The table lists some 200,000 clones, 87% of them singletons, with approximately 2.2% in the top ten. Sequenced: PBMCs or T cells enriched from blood (not recorded which). The receptors shown here come from a woman between 25 and 40 years old who had recovered from COVID-19.

As regards this clone: Distinct nucleotide sequences in the sample also encode this CDR3. The chain has TRBV4-3 and TRBJ2-1; TRBD2 agrees at 8 bases. Trimming removed 3 bases from V and 2 bases from J; junction bases left unmatched: 0. Germline V gene lookup returns CDR1 LGHNA and CDR2 YSLEER. This CDR3 spans 14 amino acids. CDR3 bases: TGCGCCAGCAGCCAGGGACTAGCCTACAATGAGCAGTTCTTC. This encodes CASSQGLAYNEQFF.

This chain joins TRBV14 and TRBJ1-2; TRBD1 agrees at 8 bases. V gave up 0 bases and J gave up 8 bases; unmatched junction bases: 8. The germline gives CDR1 SGHDN, CDR2 FVKESK. The CDR3 runs 15 residues. For the CDR3, the DNA is TGTGCCAGCAGCCAAGAACCGGGACAGGTAGTGGGCTACACCTTC. Protein sequence: CASSQEPGQVVGYTF.

This clone was observed a single time. V is TRBV25-1 and J is TRBJ1-1; TRBD1 aligns across 9 bases. J lost 5 bases, V lost 5 bases, and 9 bases had no gene match. CDR1 is MGHDK and CDR2 is SYGVNS in the germline V gene. CDR3 length equals 15 residues. The CDR3 loop is CASSLQGAPWTEAFF. As DNA, the CDR3 is TGTGCCAGCAGTCTACAGGGGGCGCCTTGGACTGAAGCTTTCTTT.

The chain joins TRBV5-5 to TRBJ2-7, with 7 bases aligning to TRBD1. The CDR3 is 14 amino acids. The trim removed 2 bases at V and 5 bases at J, leaving 7 bases unmatched. Germline CDR1 and CDR2: SGHKS and YYEKEE (reference sequence). The CDR3 region is CASSLLTGLDEQYF. The CDR3 DNA sequence: TGTGCCAGCAGCTTACTGACAGGGTTGGACGAGCAGTACTTC.

The chain links TRBV5-1 to TRBJ2-7; possible D gene TRBD1, 5 bases. The CDR3 sequence is 12 residues long. Trimming left V 3 bases short and J 8 bases short, with 12 bases between. Germline V gene sequence: CDR1 SGHRS, CDR2 YFSETQ. The DNA of the CDR3 is TGCGCCAGCAGCTCCGCAGGGAAGCAGCAGTACTTC. Its protein product is CASSSAGKQQYF.

CDR3 DNA sequence: TGTGCCAGCAGAAGGAACAGGGACGAGCAGTACTTC. Translation: CASRRNRDEQYF. This chain links TRBV25-1 with TRBJ2-7, with D possibly being TRBD1 (6 bases). Germline-derived CDR1 and CDR2 are MGHDK and SYGVNS. V lost 6 bases and J lost 5, with 11 bases in between. CDR3 length: 12 residues.

The rearrangement uses TRBV7-8 and TRBJ2-7; 10 bases line up with TRBD1. CDR3 length equals 13 residues. The V segment lost 4 bases and the J segment 9 bases; nucleotides outside the gene matches: 6. Germline CDR1 SGHVS, CDR2 FQNEAQ. In nucleotides, the CDR3 is TGTGCCAGCAGCTCCGACAGGGGGCTAACGCAGTACTTC. Its protein is CASSSDRGLTQYF.

The chain has TRBV5-1 and TRBJ1-1; 7 bases match TRBD1. Germline-derived CDR1 and CDR2 are SGHRS and YFSETQ. The junction had 8 bases not matched to a gene; V was cut back by 4 bases and J by 2 bases. CDR3 length: 15 amino acids. The CDR3 coding sequence is TGCGCCAGCAGCCCAGGACAGGCTCCCAACACTGAAGCTTTCTTT. Residues: CASSPGQAPNTEAFF.